The 8 T cell receptor beta chains below come from one sample, sequenced in a study of CD8+ T cells in alopecia areata. Sequencing relied on a cDNA template that was reverse transcribed from extracted RNA. Assay used: immunoSEQ multiplex PCR; TCRdb lists only in-frame clones, some missing. Of under 150,000 clones listed, approximately 51% were seen once; the top ten hold around 3.4%. Specified treatment: oral pan-JAK inhibitor, 5-10 mg twice daily. The sequences come from CD4+ T cells sorted from blood, collected at week 24, from a patient treated with tofacitinib. All receptors come from a human donor with alopecia areata.

The table lists this clone with a few counts. Distinct nucleotide sequences in the sample also encode this CDR3. The gene calls are TRBV30 and TRBJ1-5; no firm D call. Trimming took 0 bases from V and 5 from J, leaving 8 bases between them. The CDR3 contains 13 residues. Germline V lookup: CDR1 GTSNPN, CDR2 SVGIG (reference sequence). CDR3 amino acids: CAWSVLGDQPQHF. CDR3 sequence (DNA): TGTGCCTGGAGTGTATTGGGAGATCAGCCCCAGCATTTT.

This chain links TRBV5-1 with TRBJ1-2; 7 positions agree with TRBD1. V shed 2 bases, J shed 6 bases, and the junction held 4 bases outside the gene matches. The CDR3 has 13 residues. The V gene's germline CDR1 is SGHRS and CDR2 YFSETQ. CDR3 residues: CASSLLQGNGYTF. CDR3 bases: TGCGCCAGCAGCTTATTACAGGGGAATGGCTACACCTTC.

Details on this clone: Other DNA sequences from this sample encode an identical CDR3 as well. V and J are TRBV6-5 and TRBJ2-1; D perhaps matches TRBD2 (5 bases). The V gene lost 0 bases and the J gene lost 7 bases, with 13 bases spanning the gap. The CDR3 length is 15 residues. Germline CDR1 MNHEY, CDR2 SVGAGI. CDR3 residues: CASSYSGRGWNEQFF. The CDR3 nucleotides are TGTGCCAGCAGTTACTCGGGAAGAGGGTGGAATGAGCAGTTCTTC.

This rearrangement joins TRBV29-1 to TRBJ2-1, with 11 bases that match TRBD2. Germline CDR1 and CDR2: SQVTM and ANQGSEA. The CDR3 is made up of 14 amino acids. The ends lost 3 bases at V and 10 bases at J; junction bases unmatched: 8. CDR3 residues: CSVERRLAGNEQFF. The CDR3, as DNA: TGCAGCGTTGAGCGCAGACTAGCGGGGAACGAGCAGTTCTTC.

This clone showed up just a few times. V usage is TRBV5-6 and J usage is TRBJ2-7; D is tentatively TRBD1 or TRBD2 (5 bases each). Per the germline V gene, CDR1 is SGHDT and CDR2 is YYEEEE. V gave up 0 bases and J gave up 3 bases, with 10 bases separating them. The CDR3 spans 14 residues. The CDR3 here is CASSLGRGNYEQYF. DNA for the CDR3: TGTGCCAGCAGCTTGGGCCGGGGCAACTACGAGCAGTACTTC.

This sequence joins TRBV7-9 and TRBJ2-3; D gene uncertain. The length of the CDR3 is 14 residues. Germline V CDR1 and CDR2: SEHNR, FQNEAQ (reference sequence). Trimming took off 5 bases at V and 0 bases at J, with 9 bases between the two ends. CDR3 residues: CASSRSPSTDTQYF. DNA of the CDR3: TGTGCCAGCAGCAGATCACCTAGCACAGATACGCAGTATTTT.

In this sample, this clone turned up a few times. The J gene is TRBJ1-1, the V gene TRBV6-6; no reliable D call. Germline CDR1 and CDR2: MNHNY and SVGAGI (reference sequence). This CDR3 contains 15 residues. Trimming stripped 5 bases from V and 1 base from J, with 14 bases between. CDR3 region: CASSIPGWGNTEAFF. In DNA form, the CDR3 reads TGTGCCAGCAGTATCCCAGGTTGGGGGAACACTGAAGCTTTCTTT.

The rearrangement links TRBV29-1 to TRBJ2-4; D remains unclear. Between the trimmed V and J ends, which lost 2 bases and 5 bases, there was a span of 10 bases. Germline CDR1 reads SQVTM; CDR2 reads ANQGSEA. This CDR3 region has 13 residues. The CDR3, as DNA: TGCAGCGTTGAAAAACAAGGAGAAAACATTCAGTACTTC. Translation gives CSVEKQGENIQYF.